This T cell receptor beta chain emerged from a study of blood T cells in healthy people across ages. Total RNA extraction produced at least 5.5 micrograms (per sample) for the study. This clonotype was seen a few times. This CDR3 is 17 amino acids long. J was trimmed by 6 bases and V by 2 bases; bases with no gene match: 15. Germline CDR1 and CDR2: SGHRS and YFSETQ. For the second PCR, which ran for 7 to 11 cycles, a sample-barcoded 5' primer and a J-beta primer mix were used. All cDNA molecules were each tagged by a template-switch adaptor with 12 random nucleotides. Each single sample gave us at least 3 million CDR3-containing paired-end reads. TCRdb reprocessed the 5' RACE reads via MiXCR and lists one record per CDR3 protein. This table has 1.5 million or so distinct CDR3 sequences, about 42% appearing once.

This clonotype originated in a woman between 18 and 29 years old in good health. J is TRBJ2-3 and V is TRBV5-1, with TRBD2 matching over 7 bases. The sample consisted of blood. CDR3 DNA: TGCGCCAGCAGCTTCCTGGGGCTAGCGGATCGATTGGATACGCAGTATTTT. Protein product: CASSFLGLADRLDTQYF. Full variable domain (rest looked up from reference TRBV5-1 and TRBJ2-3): KAGVTQTPRYLIKTRGQQVTLSCSPISGHRSVSWYQQTPGQGLQFLFEYFSETQRNKGNFPGRFSGRQFSNSRSEMNVSTLELGDSALYLCASSFLGLADRLDTQYFGPGTRLTVL.